In this sample, the clone carrying this T cell receptor beta chain turned up a few times. Germline and junction disagree at one end, which may indicate a read error. The sample is drawn from a study of Graves' ophthalmopathy and Graves' hyperthyroidism. Amplified material comprised TCR beta CDR3 regions derived from RNA transcripts. RT-PCR with HTBI primers came first, then second-round multiplex PCR. TCRdb independently ran MiXCR on the multiplex PCR reads; one entry per CDR3 protein. The sample holds 500,000 to 700,000 distinct CDR3 sequences, about a fifth seen once. The clonotype originates from a woman aged 18-30 years with stable Graves' hyperthyroidism. Some clones in this sample may be carry-over from other donors' samples. Sample: peripheral blood.

The CDR3 DNA reads TGTGCCAGCAGCCCCGGGGGGGGGGATAGCAATCAGCCCAAGCATTTT. It encodes CASSPGGGDSNQPKHF. The V call is TRBV27, the J call TRBJ1-5, with D possibly TRBD1 on 5 matching bases. There are 16 residues in the CDR3. The germline V gene encodes CDR1 MNHEY and CDR2 SMNVEV (reference sequence).